This T cell receptor (beta chain) was identified during a study of T cell responses to AZD1222 COVID-19 vaccine. Study-wide background: Recipients boosted at about 4 weeks or about 12 weeks are pooled. Points from the study as a whole: The repertoires were collected only after the peak T cell response. Spike regions recognized by vaccine-associated CD4 TCRs spanned the protein, led by 160-218 and 743-854. Two AZD1222 doses significantly raised spike-specific TCR breadth and depth over controls.

Notes on this clone: As yet, its antigen is unknown.

Produced via immunoSEQ multiplex PCR; TCRdb's table is partial and in-frame only. Found here are about 56,000 clones, over 80% of them singletons; the top ten hold approximately 15%. The CDR3 covers 15 residues. Trimming pared 0 bases from V and 6 bases from J, leaving 16 bases between. CDR1 and CDR2 (germline): SGDLS, YYNGEE. The J gene is TRBJ2-7, the V gene TRBV9, with D tentatively TRBD2 (7 bases). Specimen: peripheral blood, collected on day 0 of AZD1222 vaccination. This TCR came from an adult in good health. In nucleotides, the CDR3 is TGTGCCAGCAGCGTAGAAGGGGGAGGGCTAGGCGAGCAGTACTTC. Protein product: CASSVEGGGLGEQYF.